A selection of T cell receptor beta chains follows, all from one sample in a study of OX40 agonist ivuxolimab in advanced cancers. Generated by immunoSEQ multiplex PCR, the TCRdb table keeps only in-frame clones and is missing some. This table holds under 85,000 clones, roughly 86% found once. The source was CD4+ or CD8+ T cells sorted from blood, collected in a trial of the OX40 agonist ivuxolimab. The receptors were gathered from an adult with an advanced solid tumor such as melanoma, head and neck, liver or kidney cancer. The CDR3 runs from the conserved cysteine through the conserved F or W. The order of the fields is CDR3 protein, CDR3 DNA, J gene, V gene, D gene, clone size. A D gene is named only where the DNA matches it firmly. Clone size, where shown, is once, few, many, or a class for clones that have expanded.

CDR3 protein: CASSLSWISTDTQYF; CDR3 DNA: TGTGCCAGCAGCTTAAGTTGGATTAGCACAGATACGCAGTATTTT; J gene: TRBJ2-3; V gene: TRBV7-3; D gene: -; clone size: -
CDR3 protein: CASSEYRDRGHPRQPQHF; CDR3 DNA: TGTGCCAGCAGCGAATACCGGGACAGGGGTCACCCCCGGCAGCCCCAGCATTTT; J gene: TRBJ1-5; V gene: TRBV25-1; D gene: TRBD1; clone size: once
CDR3 protein: CASSTGTGNNEQFF; CDR3 DNA: TGTGCCAGCAGCACCGGGACAGGGAACAATGAGCAGTTCTTC; J gene: TRBJ2-1; V gene: TRBV5-5; D gene: TRBD1; clone size: once
CDR3 protein: CASSPPSGSGNQPQHF; CDR3 DNA: TGTGCCAGCAGCCCACCTTCGGGGTCTGGCAATCAGCCCCAGCATTTT; J gene: TRBJ1-5; V gene: TRBV7-2; D gene: -; clone size: -
CDR3 protein: CASSQGLRTSTDTQYF; CDR3 DNA: TGTGCCAGCAGCCAAGGTCTGAGGACTAGCACAGATACGCAGTATTTT; J gene: TRBJ2-3; V gene: TRBV7-6; D gene: -; clone size: -
CDR3 protein: CASSYSRDQVGNEQFF; CDR3 DNA: TGTGCCAGCAGTTACTCCCGGGACCAGGTTGGCAATGAGCAGTTCTTC; J gene: TRBJ2-1; V gene: TRBV6-6; D gene: -; clone size: -
CDR3 protein: CASSYSGGTEAFF; CDR3 DNA: TGTGCCAGCAGTTACAGCGGGGGCACTGAAGCTTTCTTT; J gene: TRBJ1-1; V gene: TRBV11-3; D gene: -; clone size: -
CDR3 protein: CASSLGLENEQYF; CDR3 DNA: TGTGCCAGCAGCTTGGGACTAGAAAACGAGCAGTACTTC; J gene: TRBJ2-7; V gene: TRBV7-2; D gene: TRBD2; clone size: -
CDR3 protein: CASSAGVGTGELFF; CDR3 DNA: TGTGCCAGTAGCGCAGGGGTGGGGACCGGGGAGCTGTTTTTT; J gene: TRBJ2-2; V gene: TRBV19; D gene: -; clone size: once
CDR3 protein: CASSTRTGPDTQYF; CDR3 DNA: TGTGCCAGCAGCACCCGGACAGGCCCAGATACGCAGTATTTT; J gene: TRBJ2-3; V gene: TRBV11-3; D gene: TRBD1; clone size: -
CDR3 protein: CASSPHGLAASGELFF; CDR3 DNA: TGTGCCAGCAGCCCCCACGGACTAGCGGCGTCCGGGGAGCTGTTTTTT; J gene: TRBJ2-2; V gene: TRBV9; D gene: TRBD2; clone size: -
CDR3 protein: CASSDSGTAYEQYF; CDR3 DNA: TGTGCCAGCAGTGACTCCGGGACAGCCTACGAGCAGTACTTC; J gene: TRBJ2-7; V gene: TRBV6-1; D gene: TRBD1; clone size: -
CDR3 protein: CASSSNRNSPLHF; CDR3 DNA: TGTGCCAGCAGCTCAAACAGAAATTCACCCCTCCACTTT; J gene: TRBJ1-6; V gene: TRBV7-7; D gene: -; clone size: -
CDR3 protein: CASSLEGLGTDTQYF; CDR3 DNA: TGTGCCAGCAGCTTGGAGGGACTTGGCACAGATACGCAGTATTTT; J gene: TRBJ2-3; V gene: TRBV5-6; D gene: -; clone size: -
CDR3 protein: CASSVGARTNTGELFF; CDR3 DNA: TGTGCCAGCAGCGTAGGGGCGAGGACTAACACCGGGGAGCTGTTTTTT; J gene: TRBJ2-2; V gene: TRBV9; D gene: -; clone size: -
CDR3 protein: CSAGRDSQETQYF; CDR3 DNA: TGCAGCGCGGGGAGGGACAGCCAAGAGACCCAGTACTTC; J gene: TRBJ2-5; V gene: TRBV29-1; D gene: -; clone size: -
CDR3 protein: CASSYDNSGNTIYF; CDR3 DNA: TGTGCCAGCAGTTACGACAACTCTGGAAACACCATATATTTT; J gene: TRBJ1-3; V gene: TRBV6-5; D gene: -; clone size: -
CDR3 protein: CASSVTGVPYNEQFF; CDR3 DNA: TGTGCCAGCAGTGTTACAGGGGTCCCCTACAATGAGCAGTTCTTC; J gene: TRBJ2-1; V gene: TRBV6-1; D gene: TRBD1; clone size: -
CDR3 protein: CASTGDTYEQYF; CDR3 DNA: TGTGCCAGCACAGGGGACACCTACGAGCAGTACTTC; J gene: TRBJ2-7; V gene: TRBV7-2; D gene: -; clone size: -
CDR3 protein: CASGNGGNIQYF; CDR3 DNA: TGTGCCTCGGGGAATGGCGGAAACATTCAGTACTTC; J gene: TRBJ2-4; V gene: TRBV5-5; D gene: -; clone size: -
CDR3 protein: CASSFRWQRDQPQHF; CDR3 DNA: TGTGCCAGCAGTTTTAGGTGGCAGAGAGATCAGCCCCAGCATTTT; J gene: TRBJ1-5; V gene: TRBV27; D gene: -; clone size: once
CDR3 protein: CASSFVGNNEKLFF; CDR3 DNA: TGTGCCAGCAGTTTCGTAGGGAATAATGAAAAACTGTTTTTT; J gene: TRBJ1-4; V gene: TRBV27; D gene: -; clone size: -
CDR3 protein: CASSYDRNGKLFF; CDR3 DNA: TGTGCCAGCAGTTATGACAGGAACGGAAAACTGTTTTTT; J gene: TRBJ1-4; V gene: TRBV6-1; D gene: -; clone size: -
CDR3 protein: CASSGGVTNTEAFF; CDR3 DNA: TGTGCCAGCAGCGGAGGGGTTACGAACACTGAAGCTTTCTTT; J gene: TRBJ1-1; V gene: TRBV6-6; D gene: -; clone size: -
CDR3 protein: CSVVLDRAEQYF; CDR3 DNA: TGCAGCGTTGTTCTGGACAGGGCCGAGCAGTACTTC; J gene: TRBJ2-7; V gene: TRBV29-1; D gene: TRBD1; clone size: -
CDR3 protein: CASSSPRATYEQYF; CDR3 DNA: TGTGCCAGCAGCTCTCCTAGAGCCACCTACGAGCAGTACTTC; J gene: TRBJ2-7; V gene: TRBV11-2; D gene: -; clone size: few
CDR3 protein: CASSPGDLSYGYTF; CDR3 DNA: TGTGCCAGCAGCCCCGGGGACCTTAGCTATGGCTACACCTTC; J gene: TRBJ1-2; V gene: TRBV6-6; D gene: -; clone size: -
CDR3 protein: CASSLTWGQKTSTDTQYF; CDR3 DNA: TGTGCCAGCAGCCTAACGTGGGGACAGAAAACTAGCACAGATACGCAGTATTTT; J gene: TRBJ2-3; V gene: TRBV11-3; D gene: TRBD1; clone size: few
CDR3 protein: CASSVEVAGGPSGELFF; CDR3 DNA: TGTGCCAGCAGCGTAGAGGTAGCGGGGGGGCCGTCCGGGGAGCTGTTTTTT; J gene: TRBJ2-2; V gene: TRBV9; D gene: TRBD2; clone size: once
CDR3 protein: CASSFGDFSYEQYF; CDR3 DNA: TGCGCCAGCAGCTTTGGAGATTTCTCCTACGAGCAGTACTTC; J gene: TRBJ2-7; V gene: TRBV5-1; D gene: -; clone size: -
CDR3 protein: CASSLSQGNQPQHF; CDR3 DNA: TGTGCCAGCAGTTTATCCCAAGGCAATCAGCCCCAGCATTTT; J gene: TRBJ1-5; V gene: TRBV28; D gene: -; clone size: -
CDR3 protein: CASSPPLAGGREDTQYF; CDR3 DNA: TGTGCCAGCAGCCCCCCCCTAGCGGGGGGGCGTGAAGATACGCAGTATTTT; J gene: TRBJ2-3; V gene: TRBV5-5; D gene: TRBD2; clone size: -
CDR3 protein: CASSHQGAGNIQYF; CDR3 DNA: TGCGCCAGCAGCCACCAGGGGGCGGGCAACATTCAGTACTTC; J gene: TRBJ2-4; V gene: TRBV4-1; D gene: TRBD1; clone size: -
CDR3 protein: CSVSPGGSYPEAFF; CDR3 DNA: TGCAGCGTCTCCCCTGGGGGGTCGTATCCTGAAGCTTTCTTT; J gene: TRBJ1-1; V gene: TRBV29-1; D gene: -; clone size: -
CDR3 protein: CASRYTGELFF; CDR3 DNA: TGTGCCAGCCGATACACCGGGGAGCTGTTTTTT; J gene: TRBJ2-2; V gene: TRBV7-2; D gene: -; clone size: -
CDR3 protein: CASSPPQLNTEAFF; CDR3 DNA: TGTGCCAGCTCACCACCACAGTTGAACACTGAAGCTTTCTTT; J gene: TRBJ1-1; V gene: TRBV18; D gene: -; clone size: -
CDR3 protein: CASSPPQNQRGGRDTQYF; CDR3 DNA: TGTGCCAGCAGCCCACCCCAGAATCAGCGGGGGGGGCGAGATACGCAGTATTTT; J gene: TRBJ2-3; V gene: TRBV9; D gene: TRBD2; clone size: -
CDR3 protein: CASSSGTGGRNTEAFF; CDR3 DNA: TGCGCCAGCAGCTCCGGGACAGGGGGCCGAAACACTGAAGCTTTCTTT; J gene: TRBJ1-1; V gene: TRBV5-1; D gene: TRBD1; clone size: -
CDR3 protein: CASSSFLAGGPDEQFF; CDR3 DNA: TGTGCCAGCAGCTCGTTCCTAGCGGGGGGGCCCGATGAGCAGTTCTTC; J gene: TRBJ2-1; V gene: TRBV5-4; D gene: TRBD2; clone size: once
CDR3 protein: CATSPRDPRDTLGPQHF; CDR3 DNA: TGTGCCACCAGCCCAAGAGATCCCCGGGACACTCTAGGGCCCCAGCATTTT; J gene: TRBJ1-5; V gene: TRBV15; D gene: -; clone size: -
CDR3 protein: CAWSVSSQFNQHF; CDR3 DNA: TGTGCCTGGAGTGTATCATCCCAATTCAACCAGCATTTT; J gene: TRBJ1-5; V gene: TRBV30; D gene: -; clone size: -
CDR3 protein: CASSLIRNTEAFF; CDR3 DNA: TGTGCCAGCAGCTTAATTCGGAACACTGAAGCTTTCTTT; J gene: TRBJ1-1; V gene: TRBV11-2; D gene: -; clone size: -
CDR3 protein: CASSFWAQGVNEQFF; CDR3 DNA: TGTGCCAGCAGTTTCTGGGCGCAGGGCGTCAATGAGCAGTTCTTC; J gene: TRBJ2-1; V gene: TRBV27; D gene: -; clone size: -